This T cell receptor (beta chain) was recovered during a study of blood T cell repertoires in COVID-19. Across the study: Some COVID-19 samples were acute and others convalescent; all came from the United States, Italy and Spain. The cDNA or gDNA used as material had been derived from T cells, B-cell-depleted T cells, or PBMCs.

Germline V gene lookup returns CDR1 LGHDT and CDR2 YNNKEL (reference sequence). Between the trimmed V and J ends, which lost 4 bases and 5 bases, there was a span of 12 bases. This CDR3 has 14 amino acids. Original handling: The authors estimated nucleated cell counts from reference gene primer amplification. The protocol was immunoSEQ multiplex PCR, while the TCRdb copy is restricted to in-frame clones and leaves out a portion. V and J calls and clone size are given by that table; D and trimming were obtained from the DNA. The sample carries 200,000 to 300,000 clones, roughly 84% recorded once. The sample taken for sequencing was peripheral blood. The gene calls are TRBV3-1 (or the pseudogene TRBV3-2) and TRBJ1-5, with D perhaps matching TRBD1 (6 bases). The origin of this receptor is a man aged 40-55 years with acute or convalescent COVID-19. CDR3 in amino acids: CASSPRGGHQPQHF. The CDR3 DNA reads TGTGCCAGCAGCCCCAGGGGAGGGCATCAGCCCCAGCATTTT.